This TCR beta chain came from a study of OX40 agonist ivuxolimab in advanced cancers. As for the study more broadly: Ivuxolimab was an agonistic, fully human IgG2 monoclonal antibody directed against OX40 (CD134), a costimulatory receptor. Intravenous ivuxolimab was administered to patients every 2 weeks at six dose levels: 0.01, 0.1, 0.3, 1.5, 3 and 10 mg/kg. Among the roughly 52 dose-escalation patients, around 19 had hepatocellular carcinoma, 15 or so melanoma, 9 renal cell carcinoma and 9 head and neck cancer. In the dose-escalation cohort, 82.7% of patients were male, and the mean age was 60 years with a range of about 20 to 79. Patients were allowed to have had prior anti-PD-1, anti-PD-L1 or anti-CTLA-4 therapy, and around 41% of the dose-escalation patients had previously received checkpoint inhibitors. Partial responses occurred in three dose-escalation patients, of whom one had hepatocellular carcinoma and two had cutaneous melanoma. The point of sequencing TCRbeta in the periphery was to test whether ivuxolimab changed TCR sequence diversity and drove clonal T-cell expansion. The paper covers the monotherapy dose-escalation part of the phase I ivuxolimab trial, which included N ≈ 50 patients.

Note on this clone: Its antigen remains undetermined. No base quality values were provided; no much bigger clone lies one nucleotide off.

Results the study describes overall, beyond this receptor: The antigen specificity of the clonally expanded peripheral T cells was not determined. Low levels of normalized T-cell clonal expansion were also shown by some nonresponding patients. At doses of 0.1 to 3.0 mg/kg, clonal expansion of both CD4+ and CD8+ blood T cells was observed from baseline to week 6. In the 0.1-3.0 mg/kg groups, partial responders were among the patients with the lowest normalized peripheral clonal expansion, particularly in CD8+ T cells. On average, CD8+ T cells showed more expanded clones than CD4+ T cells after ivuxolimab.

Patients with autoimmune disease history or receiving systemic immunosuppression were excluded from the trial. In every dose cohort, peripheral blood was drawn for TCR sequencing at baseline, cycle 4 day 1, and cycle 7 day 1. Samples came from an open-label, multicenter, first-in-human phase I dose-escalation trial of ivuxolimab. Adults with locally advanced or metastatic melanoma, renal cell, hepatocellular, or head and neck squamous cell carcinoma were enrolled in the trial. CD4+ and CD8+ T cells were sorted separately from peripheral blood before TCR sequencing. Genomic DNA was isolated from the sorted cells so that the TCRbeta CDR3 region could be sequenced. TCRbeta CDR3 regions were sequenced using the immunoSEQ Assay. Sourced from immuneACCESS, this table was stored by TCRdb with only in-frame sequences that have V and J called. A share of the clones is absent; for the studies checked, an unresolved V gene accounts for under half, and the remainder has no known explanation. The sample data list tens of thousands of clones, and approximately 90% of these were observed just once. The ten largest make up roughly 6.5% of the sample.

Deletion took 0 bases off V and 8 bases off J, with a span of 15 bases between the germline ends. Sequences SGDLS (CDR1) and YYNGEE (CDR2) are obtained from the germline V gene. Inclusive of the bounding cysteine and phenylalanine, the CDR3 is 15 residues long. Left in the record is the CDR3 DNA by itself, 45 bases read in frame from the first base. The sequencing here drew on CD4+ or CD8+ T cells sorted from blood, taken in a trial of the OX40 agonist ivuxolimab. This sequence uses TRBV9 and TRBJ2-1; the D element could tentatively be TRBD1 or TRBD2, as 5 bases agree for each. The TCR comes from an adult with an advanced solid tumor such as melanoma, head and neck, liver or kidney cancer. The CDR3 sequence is CASSVDRLLGDEQFF. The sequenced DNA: TGTGCCAGCAGCGTAGATCGCCTCCTGGGGGATGAGCAGTTCTTC.